The source of this T cell receptor beta chain is a study of ipilimumab plus nivolumab after autologous stem cell transplantation. Study-wide context: The DLBCL group included primary refractory and relapsed cases. General study results and limits: The authors say TCR, Treg and microbiome findings warrant further study.

Checkpoint therapy with ipilimumab 1 mg/kg began 14 to 28 days after transplant. Patients got 3 mg/kg IV nivolumab weeks 1, 4, 7, 10, then biweekly through week 26. The CDR3 covers 11 residues. The germline V gene has CDR1 ENHRY and CDR2 SYGVKD. Trimming stripped 5 bases from V and 11 bases from J, with 10 bases between. Data came from immunoSEQ multiplex PCR; TCRdb stores just in-frame clones and leaves some out. The sample holds roughly 86,000 clones, 83% seen once. About this clone: As yet, its antigen is unknown.

The genes are TRBV10-3 and TRBJ2-1; no clear D. The sample here was PBMCs, taken in a trial of ipilimumab plus nivolumab as post-transplant consolidation. This receptor was taken from a male donor with diffuse large B-cell lymphoma. CDR3 sequence (DNA): TGTGCCATCAGTTATTACTCACAGCAGTTCTTC. Amino acid sequence: CAISYYSQQFF.